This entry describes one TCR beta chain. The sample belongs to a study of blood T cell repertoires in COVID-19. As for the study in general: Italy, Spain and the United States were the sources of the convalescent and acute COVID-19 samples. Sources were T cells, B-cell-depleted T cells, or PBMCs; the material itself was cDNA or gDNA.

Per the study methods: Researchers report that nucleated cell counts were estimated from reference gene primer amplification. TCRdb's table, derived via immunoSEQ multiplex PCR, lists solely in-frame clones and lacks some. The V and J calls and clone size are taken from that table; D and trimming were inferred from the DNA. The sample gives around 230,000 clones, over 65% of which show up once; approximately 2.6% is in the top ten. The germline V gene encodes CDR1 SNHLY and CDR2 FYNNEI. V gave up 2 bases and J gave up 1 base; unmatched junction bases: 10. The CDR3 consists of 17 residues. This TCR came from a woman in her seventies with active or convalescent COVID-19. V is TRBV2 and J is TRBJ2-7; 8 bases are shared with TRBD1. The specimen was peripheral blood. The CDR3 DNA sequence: TGTGCCAGCAGTGAACCACCCGACAGGGGCAGTTCCTACGAGCAGTACTTC. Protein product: CASSEPPDRGSSYEQYF.